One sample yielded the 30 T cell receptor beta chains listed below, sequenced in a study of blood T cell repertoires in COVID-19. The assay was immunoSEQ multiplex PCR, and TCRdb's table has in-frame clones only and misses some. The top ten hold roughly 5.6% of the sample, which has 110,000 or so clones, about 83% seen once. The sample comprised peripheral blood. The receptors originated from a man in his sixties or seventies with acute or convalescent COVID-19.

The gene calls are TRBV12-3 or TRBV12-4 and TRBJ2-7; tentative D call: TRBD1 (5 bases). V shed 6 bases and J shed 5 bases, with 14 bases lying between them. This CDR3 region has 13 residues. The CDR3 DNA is TGTGCCAGCAGAAGGGGTCGACTTAACGAGCAGTACTTC. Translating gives CASRRGRLNEQYF.

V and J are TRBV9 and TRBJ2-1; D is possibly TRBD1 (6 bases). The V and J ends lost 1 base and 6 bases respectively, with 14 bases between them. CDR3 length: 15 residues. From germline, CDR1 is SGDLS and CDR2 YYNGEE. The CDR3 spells CASSVSPTGRNEQFF. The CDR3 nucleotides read TGTGCCAGCAGCGTATCTCCAACAGGGCGCAATGAGCAGTTCTTC.

The CDR3 region has the DNA TGCGCCAGCAGCTTGGGGGACAGGTCCAACACTGAAGCTTTCTTT. This sequence encodes CASSLGDRSNTEAFF. The chain employs TRBV5-1 and TRBJ1-1; 8 bases are a match to TRBD1. The CDR3 length is 15 residues. CDR1 and CDR2 (germline): SGHRS, YFSETQ. V lost 0 bases, J lost 2 bases, and 3 bases stayed unmatched. The complete variable domain, with remaining parts taken from reference TRBV5-1 and TRBJ1-1, reads KAGVTQTPRYLIKTRGQQVTLSCSPISGHRSVSWYQQTPGQGLQFLFEYFSETQRNKGNFPGRFSGRQFSNSRSEMNVSTLELGDSALYLCASSLGDRSNTEAFFGQGTRLTVV.

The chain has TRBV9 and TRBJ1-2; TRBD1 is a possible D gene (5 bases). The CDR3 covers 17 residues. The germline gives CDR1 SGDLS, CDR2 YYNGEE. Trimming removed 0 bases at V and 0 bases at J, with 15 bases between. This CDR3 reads CASSVGVRSGTNYGYTF. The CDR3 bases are TGTGCCAGCAGCGTAGGAGTGAGGTCAGGGACTAACTATGGCTACACCTTC.

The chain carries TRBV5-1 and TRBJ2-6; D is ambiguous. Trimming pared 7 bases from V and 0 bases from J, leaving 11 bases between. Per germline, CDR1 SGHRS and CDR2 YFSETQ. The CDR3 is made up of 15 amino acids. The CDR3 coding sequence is TGCGCCAGCTCCGACATTAGCTCTGGGGCCAACGTCCTGACTTTC. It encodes CASSDISSGANVLTF.

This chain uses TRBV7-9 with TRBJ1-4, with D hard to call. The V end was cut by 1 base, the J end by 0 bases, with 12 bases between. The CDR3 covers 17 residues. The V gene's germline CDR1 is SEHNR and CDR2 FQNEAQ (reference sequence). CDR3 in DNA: TGTGCCAGCAGCTTAGGGACCTTGGACTCAACTAATGAAAAACTGTTTTTT. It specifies CASSLGTLDSTNEKLFF.

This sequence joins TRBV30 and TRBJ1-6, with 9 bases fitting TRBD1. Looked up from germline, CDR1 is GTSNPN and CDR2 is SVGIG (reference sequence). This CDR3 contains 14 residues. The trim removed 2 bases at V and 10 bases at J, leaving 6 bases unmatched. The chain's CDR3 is CAWSKRQGGSPLHF. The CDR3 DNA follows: TGTGCCTGGAGTAAGAGACAGGGGGGATCACCCCTCCACTTT. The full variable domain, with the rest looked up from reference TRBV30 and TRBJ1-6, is SQTIHQWPATLVQPVGSPLSLECTVEGTSNPNLYWYRQAAGRGLQLLFYSVGIGQISSEVPQNLSASRPQDRQFILSSKKLLLSDSGFYLCAWSKRQGGSPLHFGNGTRLTVT.

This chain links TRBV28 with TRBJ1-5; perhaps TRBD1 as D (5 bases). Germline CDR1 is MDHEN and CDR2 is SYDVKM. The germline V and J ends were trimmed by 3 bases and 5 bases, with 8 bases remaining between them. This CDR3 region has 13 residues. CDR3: CASSFGRDQPQHF. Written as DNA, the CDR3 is TGTGCCAGCAGTTTTGGCAGGGATCAGCCCCAGCATTTT.

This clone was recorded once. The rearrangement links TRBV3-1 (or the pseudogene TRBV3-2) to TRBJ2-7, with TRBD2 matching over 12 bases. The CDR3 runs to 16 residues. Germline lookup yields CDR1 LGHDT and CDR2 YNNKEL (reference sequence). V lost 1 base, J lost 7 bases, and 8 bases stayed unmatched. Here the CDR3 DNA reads TGTGCCAGCAGCCAAGTTCTAGCGGGAGGGCTGGGGGAGCAGTACTTC. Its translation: CASSQVLAGGLGEQYF.

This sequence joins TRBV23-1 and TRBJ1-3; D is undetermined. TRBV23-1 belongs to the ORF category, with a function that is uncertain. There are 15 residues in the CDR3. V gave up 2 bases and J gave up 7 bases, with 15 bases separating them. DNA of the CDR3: TGCGCCAGCAGTCAAGAGAGGCCTCTTTGGAACACCATATATTTT. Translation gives CASSQERPLWNTIYF.

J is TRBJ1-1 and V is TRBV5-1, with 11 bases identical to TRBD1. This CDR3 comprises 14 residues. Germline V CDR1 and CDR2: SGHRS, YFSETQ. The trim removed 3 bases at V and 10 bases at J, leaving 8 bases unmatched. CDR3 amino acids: CASSSGTGGLRAFF. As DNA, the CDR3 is TGCGCCAGCAGCTCCGGGACAGGGGGTTTGCGAGCTTTCTTT.

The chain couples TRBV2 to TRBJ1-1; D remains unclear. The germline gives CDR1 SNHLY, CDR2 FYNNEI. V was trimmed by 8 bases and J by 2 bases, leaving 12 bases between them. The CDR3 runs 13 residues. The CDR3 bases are TGTGCCAGCGGGAGGGAATCCAACACTGAAGCTTTCTTT. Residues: CASGRESNTEAFF.

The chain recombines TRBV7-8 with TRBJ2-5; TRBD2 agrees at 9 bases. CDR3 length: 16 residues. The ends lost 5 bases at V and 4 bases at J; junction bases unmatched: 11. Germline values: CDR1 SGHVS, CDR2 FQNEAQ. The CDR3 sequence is CASSPRLAEALETQYF. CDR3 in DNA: TGTGCCAGCAGCCCACGACTAGCGGAGGCGTTAGAGACCCAGTACTTC.

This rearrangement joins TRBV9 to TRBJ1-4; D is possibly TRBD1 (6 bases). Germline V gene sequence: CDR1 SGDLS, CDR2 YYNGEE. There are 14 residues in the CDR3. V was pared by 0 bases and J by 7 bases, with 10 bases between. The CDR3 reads CASSVVGASEKLFF. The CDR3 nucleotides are TGTGCCAGCAGCGTAGTGGGGGCCTCTGAAAAACTGTTTTTT.

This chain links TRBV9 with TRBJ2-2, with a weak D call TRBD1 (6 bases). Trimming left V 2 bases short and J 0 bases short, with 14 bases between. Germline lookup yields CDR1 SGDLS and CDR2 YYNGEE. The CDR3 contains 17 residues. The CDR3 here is CASSVTDRLANTGELFF. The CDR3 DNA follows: TGTGCCAGCAGCGTGACGGACAGATTAGCGAACACCGGGGAGCTGTTTTTT.

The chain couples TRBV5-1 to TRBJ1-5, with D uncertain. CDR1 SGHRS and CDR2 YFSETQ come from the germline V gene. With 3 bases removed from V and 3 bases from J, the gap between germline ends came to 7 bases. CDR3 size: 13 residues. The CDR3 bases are TGCGCCAGCAGCTCGGACTTCAATCAGCCCCAGCATTTT. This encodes CASSSDFNQPQHF.

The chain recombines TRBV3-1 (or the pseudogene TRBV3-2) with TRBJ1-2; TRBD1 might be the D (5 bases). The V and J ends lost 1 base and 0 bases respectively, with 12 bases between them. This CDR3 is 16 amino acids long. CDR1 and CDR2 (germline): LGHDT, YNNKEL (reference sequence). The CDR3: CASSQVSGATNYGYTF. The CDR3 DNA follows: TGTGCCAGCAGCCAAGTGAGCGGGGCCACTAACTATGGCTACACCTTC.

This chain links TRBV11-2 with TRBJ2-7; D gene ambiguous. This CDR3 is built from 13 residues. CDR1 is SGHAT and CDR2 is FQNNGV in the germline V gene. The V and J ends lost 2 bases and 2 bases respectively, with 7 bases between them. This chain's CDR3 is CASSLSEAYEQYF. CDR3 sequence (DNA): TGTGCCAGCAGCTTATCCGAGGCCTACGAGCAGTACTTC.

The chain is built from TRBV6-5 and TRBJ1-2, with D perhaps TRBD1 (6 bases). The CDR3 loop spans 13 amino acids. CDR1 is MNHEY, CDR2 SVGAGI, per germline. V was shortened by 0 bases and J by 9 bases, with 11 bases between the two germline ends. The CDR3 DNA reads TGTGCCAGCAGTTACTCAGGGGGTTGGCGCTACACCTTC. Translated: CASSYSGGWRYTF.

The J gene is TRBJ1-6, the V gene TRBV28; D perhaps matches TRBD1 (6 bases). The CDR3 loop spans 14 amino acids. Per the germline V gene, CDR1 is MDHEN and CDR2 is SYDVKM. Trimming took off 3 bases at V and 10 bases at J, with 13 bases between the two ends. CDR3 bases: TGTGCCAGCAGTTTCCAGGGGCTCGGCTCACCCCTCCACTTT. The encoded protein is CASSFQGLGSPLHF.

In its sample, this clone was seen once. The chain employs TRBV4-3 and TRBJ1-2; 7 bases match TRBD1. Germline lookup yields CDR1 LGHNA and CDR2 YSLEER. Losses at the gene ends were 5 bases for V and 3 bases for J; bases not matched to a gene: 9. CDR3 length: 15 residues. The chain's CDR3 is CASSAQTGAHYGYTF. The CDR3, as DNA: TGCGCCAGCAGCGCCCAAACAGGGGCTCACTATGGCTACACCTTC.

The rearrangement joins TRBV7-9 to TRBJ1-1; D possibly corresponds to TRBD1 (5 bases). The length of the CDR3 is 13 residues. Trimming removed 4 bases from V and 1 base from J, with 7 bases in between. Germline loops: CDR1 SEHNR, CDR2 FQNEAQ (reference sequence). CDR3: CASSSTENTEAFF. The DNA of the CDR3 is TGTGCCAGCAGCTCGACAGAGAACACTGAAGCTTTCTTT. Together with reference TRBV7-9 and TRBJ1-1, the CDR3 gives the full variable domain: DTGVSQNPRHKITKRGQNVTFRCDPISEHNRLYWYRQTLGQGPEFLTYFQNEAQLEKSRLLSDRFSAERPKGSFSTLEIQRTEQGDSAMYLCASSSTENTEAFFGQGTRLTVV.

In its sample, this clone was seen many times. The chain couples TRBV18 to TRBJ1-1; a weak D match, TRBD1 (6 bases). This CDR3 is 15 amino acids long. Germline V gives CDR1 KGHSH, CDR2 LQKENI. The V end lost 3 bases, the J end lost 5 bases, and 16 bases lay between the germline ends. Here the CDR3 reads CASSPSSGARTEAFF. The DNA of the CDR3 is TGTGCCAGCTCACCCTCATCAGGGGCTAGAACTGAAGCTTTCTTT.

The CDR3 region is CASRQGDRTDTQYF. The CDR3 nucleotides are TGCGCCAGCCGACAGGGGGACAGAACAGATACGCAGTATTTT. The genes are TRBV5-1 and TRBJ2-3, with TRBD1 matching 9 bases. CDR1 is SGHRS, CDR2 YFSETQ, per germline. V shed 7 bases, J shed 3 bases, and the junction held 6 bases outside the gene matches. This CDR3 has 14 amino acids.

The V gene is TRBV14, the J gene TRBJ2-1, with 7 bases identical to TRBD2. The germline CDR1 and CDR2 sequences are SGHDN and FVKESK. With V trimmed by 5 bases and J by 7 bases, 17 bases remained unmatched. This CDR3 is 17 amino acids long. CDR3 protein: CASSKLLFAGVFNEQFF. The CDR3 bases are TGTGCCAGCAGCAAACTCCTTTTCGCGGGAGTTTTTAATGAGCAGTTCTTC. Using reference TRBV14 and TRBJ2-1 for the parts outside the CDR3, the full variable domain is EAGVTQFPSHSVIEKGQTVTLRCDPISGHDNLYWYRRVMGKEIKFLLHFVKESKQDESGMPNNRFLAERTGGTYSTLKVQPAELEDSGVYFCASSKLLFAGVFNEQFFGPGTRLTVL.

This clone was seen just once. CDR3: CASSLVRTYNEQFF. In DNA form, the CDR3 reads TGTGCCAGCAGCTTGGTCAGAACCTACAATGAGCAGTTCTTC. The V gene is TRBV5-8, the J gene TRBJ2-1; no definite D call. Germline CDR1 reads SGHTS; CDR2 reads YDEGEE. V gave up 0 bases and J gave up 2 bases, with 6 bases separating them. The CDR3 is 14 residues long. Full variable domain (missing parts from reference TRBV5-8 and TRBJ2-1): EAGVTQSPTHLIKTRGQQATLRCSPISGHTSVYWYQQALGLGLQFLLWYDEGEERNRGNFPPRFSGRQFPNYSSELNVNALELEDSALYLCASSLVRTYNEQFFGPGTRLTVL.

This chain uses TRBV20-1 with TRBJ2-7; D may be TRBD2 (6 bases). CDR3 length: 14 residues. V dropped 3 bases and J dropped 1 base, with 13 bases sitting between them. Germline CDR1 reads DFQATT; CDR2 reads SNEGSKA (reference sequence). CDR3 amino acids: CSASVASASYEQYF. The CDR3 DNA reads TGCAGTGCTAGTGTGGCTAGCGCATCCTACGAGCAGTACTTC.

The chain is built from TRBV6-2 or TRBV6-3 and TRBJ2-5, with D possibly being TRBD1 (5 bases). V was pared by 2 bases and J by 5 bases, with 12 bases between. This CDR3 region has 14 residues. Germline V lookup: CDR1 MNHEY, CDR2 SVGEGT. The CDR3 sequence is CASSYGRVPETQYF. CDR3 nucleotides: TGTGCCAGCAGTTACGGCAGGGTCCCGGAGACCCAGTACTTC.

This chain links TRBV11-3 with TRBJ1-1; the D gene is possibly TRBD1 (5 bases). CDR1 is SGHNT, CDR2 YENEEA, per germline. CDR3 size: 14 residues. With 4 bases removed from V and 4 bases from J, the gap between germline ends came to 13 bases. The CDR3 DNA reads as TGTGCCAGCAGCTCACAGGACGGGGGCACTGAAGCTTTCTTT. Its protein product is CASSSQDGGTEAFF. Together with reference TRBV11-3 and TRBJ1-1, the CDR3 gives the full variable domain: EAGVVQSPRYKIIEKKQPVAFWCNPISGHNTLYWYLQNLGQGPELLIRYENEEAVDDSQLPKDRFSAERLKGVDSTLKIQPAELGDSAVYLCASSSQDGGTEAFFGQGTRLTVV.

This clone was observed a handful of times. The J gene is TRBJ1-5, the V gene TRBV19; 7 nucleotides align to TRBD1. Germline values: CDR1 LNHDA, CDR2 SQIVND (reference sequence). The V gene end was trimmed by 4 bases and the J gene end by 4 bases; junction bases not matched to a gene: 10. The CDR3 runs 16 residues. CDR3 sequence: CASSTHGAGGNQPQHF. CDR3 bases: TGTGCCAGTAGTACCCATGGGGCAGGGGGGAATCAGCCCCAGCATTTT.